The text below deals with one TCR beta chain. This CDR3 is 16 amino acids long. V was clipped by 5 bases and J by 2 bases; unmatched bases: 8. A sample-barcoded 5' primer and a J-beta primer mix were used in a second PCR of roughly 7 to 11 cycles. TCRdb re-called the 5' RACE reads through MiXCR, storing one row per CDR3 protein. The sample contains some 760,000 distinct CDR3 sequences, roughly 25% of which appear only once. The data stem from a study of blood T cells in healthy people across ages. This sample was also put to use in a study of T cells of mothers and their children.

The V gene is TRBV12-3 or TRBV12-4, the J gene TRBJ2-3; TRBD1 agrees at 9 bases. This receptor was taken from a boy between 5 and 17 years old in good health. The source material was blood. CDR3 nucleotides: TGTGCCAGCAGTAGGGACAGGGAACGCAACACAGATACGCAGTATTTT. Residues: CASSRDRERNTDTQYF.